The entry that follows covers one T cell receptor beta chain sequence. Its antigen is unidentified. TCRdb's copy holds only in-frame clones and misses some; the assay was immunoSEQ multiplex PCR. The sample has 53,000 or so clones; 86% are singletons. These data originate in a study of radiotherapy plus CTLA-4 blockade in lung cancer. The CDR3 loop spans 15 amino acids. V was shortened by 3 bases and J by 5 bases, with 17 bases between the two germline ends. Germline-derived CDR1 and CDR2 are SGHDT and YYEEEE. The study gave focal radiation plus ipilimumab CTLA-4 blockade to patients with chemo-refractory metastatic non-small-cell lung cancer. Findings of the study overall: Peripheral blood showed expansion of tumor-derived TCR clones after radiotherapy and ipilimumab.

The genes are TRBV5-6 and TRBJ2-5, with D tentatively TRBD1 (6 bases). The sequences come from peripheral blood, collected from a patient treated with radiotherapy plus ipilimumab. The sequence was collected from a human donor with non-small cell lung cancer that progressed on radiotherapy plus ipilimumab. Some clones in this sample may be carry-over from other donors' samples. This CDR3 reads CASSWTVLRQETQYF. The CDR3 DNA is TGTGCCAGCAGCTGGACAGTTCTTAGGCAGGAGACCCAGTACTTC.